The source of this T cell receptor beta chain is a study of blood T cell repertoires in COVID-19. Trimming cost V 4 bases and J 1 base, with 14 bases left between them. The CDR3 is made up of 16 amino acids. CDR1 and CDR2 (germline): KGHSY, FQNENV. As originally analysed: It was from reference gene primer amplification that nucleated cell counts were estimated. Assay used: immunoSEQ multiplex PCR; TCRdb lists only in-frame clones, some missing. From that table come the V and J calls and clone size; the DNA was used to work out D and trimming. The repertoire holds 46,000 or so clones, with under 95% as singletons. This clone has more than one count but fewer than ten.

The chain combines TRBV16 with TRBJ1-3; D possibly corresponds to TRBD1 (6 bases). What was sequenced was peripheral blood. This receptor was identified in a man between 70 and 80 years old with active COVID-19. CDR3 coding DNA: TGTGCCAGCAGCCTTACTTCACAGGGATCTGGAAACACCATATATTTT. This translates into CASSLTSQGSGNTIYF. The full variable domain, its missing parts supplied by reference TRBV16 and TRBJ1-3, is GEEVAQTPKHLVRGEGQKAKLYCAPIKGHSYVFWYQQVLKNEFKFLISFQNENVFDETGMPKERFSAKCLPNSPCSLEIQATKLEDSAVYFCASSLTSQGSGNTIYFGEGSWLTVV.